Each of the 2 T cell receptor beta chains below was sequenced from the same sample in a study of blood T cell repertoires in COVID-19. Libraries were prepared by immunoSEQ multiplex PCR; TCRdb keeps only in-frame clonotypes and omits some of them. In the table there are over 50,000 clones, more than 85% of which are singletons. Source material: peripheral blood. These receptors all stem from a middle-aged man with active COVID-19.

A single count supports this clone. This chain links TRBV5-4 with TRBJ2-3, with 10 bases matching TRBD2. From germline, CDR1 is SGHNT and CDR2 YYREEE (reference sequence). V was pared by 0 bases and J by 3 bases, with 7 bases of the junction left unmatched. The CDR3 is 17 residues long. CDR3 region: CASSLDAAGGRTDTQYF. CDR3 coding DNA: TGTGCCAGCAGCTTGGACGCAGCGGGGGGGCGGACAGATACGCAGTATTTT.

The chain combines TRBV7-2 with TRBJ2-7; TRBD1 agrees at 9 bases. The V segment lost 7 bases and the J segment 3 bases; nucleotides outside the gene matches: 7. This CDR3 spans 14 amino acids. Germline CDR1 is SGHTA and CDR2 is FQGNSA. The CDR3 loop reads CASNLRDRVYEQYF. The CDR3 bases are TGTGCCAGCAACCTCCGGGACAGGGTCTACGAGCAGTACTTC.